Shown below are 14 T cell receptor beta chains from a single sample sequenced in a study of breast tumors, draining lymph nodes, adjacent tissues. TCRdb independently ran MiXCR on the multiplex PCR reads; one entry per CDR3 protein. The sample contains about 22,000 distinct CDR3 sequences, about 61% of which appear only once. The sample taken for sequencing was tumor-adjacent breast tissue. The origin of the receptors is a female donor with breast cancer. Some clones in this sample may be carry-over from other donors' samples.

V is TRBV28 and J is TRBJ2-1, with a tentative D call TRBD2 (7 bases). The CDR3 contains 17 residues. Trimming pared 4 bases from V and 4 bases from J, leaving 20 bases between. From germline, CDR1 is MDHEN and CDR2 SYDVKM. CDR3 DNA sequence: TGTGCCAGCAGTTCTTACCATGGGGGGGCCCAATACAATGAGCAGTTCTTC. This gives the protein CASSSYHGGAQYNEQFF.

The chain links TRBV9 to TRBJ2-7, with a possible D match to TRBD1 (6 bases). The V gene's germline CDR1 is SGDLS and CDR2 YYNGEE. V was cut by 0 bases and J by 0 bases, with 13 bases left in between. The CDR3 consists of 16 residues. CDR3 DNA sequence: TGTGCCAGCAGCGTAGGTCCGGGACAAAGCTCCTACGAGCAGTACTTC. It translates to CASSVGPGQSSYEQYF.

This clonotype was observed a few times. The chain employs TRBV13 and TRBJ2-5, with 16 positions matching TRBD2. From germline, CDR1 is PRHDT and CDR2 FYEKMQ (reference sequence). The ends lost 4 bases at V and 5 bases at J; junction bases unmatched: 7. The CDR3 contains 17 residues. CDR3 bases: TGTGCCAGCAGCTATCCGGGACTAGCGGGGGGGGGTGAGACCCAGTACTTC. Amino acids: CASSYPGLAGGGETQYF.

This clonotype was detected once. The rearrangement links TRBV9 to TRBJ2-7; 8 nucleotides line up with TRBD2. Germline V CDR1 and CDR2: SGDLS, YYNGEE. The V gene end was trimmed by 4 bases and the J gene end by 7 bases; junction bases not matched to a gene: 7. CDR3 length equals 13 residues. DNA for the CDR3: TGTGCCAGCAGCCCTGGCGGGAGGCTTGAGCAGTACTTC. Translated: CASSPGGRLEQYF. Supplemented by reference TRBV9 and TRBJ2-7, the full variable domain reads DSGVTQTPKHLITATGQRVTLRCSPRSGDLSVYWYQQSLDQGLQFLIQYYNGEERAKGNILERFSAQQFPDLHSELNLSSLELGDSALYFCASSPGGRLEQYFGPGTRLTVT.

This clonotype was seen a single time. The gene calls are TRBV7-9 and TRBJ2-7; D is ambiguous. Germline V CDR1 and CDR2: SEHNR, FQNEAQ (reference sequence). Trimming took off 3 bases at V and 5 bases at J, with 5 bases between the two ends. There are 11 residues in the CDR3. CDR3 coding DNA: TGTGCCAGCAGCTTGGAAAACGAGCAGTACTTC. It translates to CASSLENEQYF.

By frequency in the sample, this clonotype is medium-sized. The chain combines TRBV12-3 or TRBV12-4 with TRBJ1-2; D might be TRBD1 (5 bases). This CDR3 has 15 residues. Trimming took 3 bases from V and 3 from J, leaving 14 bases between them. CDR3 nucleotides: TGTGCCAGCAGTTTGGGGACCCGGAAGGACTATGGCTACACCTTC. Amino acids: CASSLGTRKDYGYTF.

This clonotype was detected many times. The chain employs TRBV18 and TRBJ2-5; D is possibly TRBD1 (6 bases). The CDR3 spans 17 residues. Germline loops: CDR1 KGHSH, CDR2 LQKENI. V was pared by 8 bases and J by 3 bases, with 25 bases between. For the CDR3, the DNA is TGTGCCAGCGCGCCAGCTCACCACCGGCAGGGGAAAGAGACCCAGTACTTC. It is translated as CASAPAHHRQGKETQYF.

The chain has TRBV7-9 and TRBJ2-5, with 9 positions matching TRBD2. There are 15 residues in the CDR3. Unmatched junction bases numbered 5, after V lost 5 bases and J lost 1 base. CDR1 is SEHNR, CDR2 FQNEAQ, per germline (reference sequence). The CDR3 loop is CASSPGTSSQETQYF. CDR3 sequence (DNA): TGTGCCAGCAGCCCCGGGACTAGCTCCCAAGAGACCCAGTACTTC.

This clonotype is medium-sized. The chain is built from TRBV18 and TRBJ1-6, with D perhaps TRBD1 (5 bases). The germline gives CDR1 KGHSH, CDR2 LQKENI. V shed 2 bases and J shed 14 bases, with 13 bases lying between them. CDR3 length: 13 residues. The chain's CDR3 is CASSPGVQATLHF. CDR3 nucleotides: TGTGCCAGCTCACCAGGTGTACAGGCCACCCTCCACTTT.

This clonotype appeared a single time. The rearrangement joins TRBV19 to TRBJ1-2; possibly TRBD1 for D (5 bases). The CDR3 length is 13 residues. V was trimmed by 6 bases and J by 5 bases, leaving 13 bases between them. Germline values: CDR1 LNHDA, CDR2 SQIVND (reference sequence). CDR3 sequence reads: CASRNRTTYGYTF. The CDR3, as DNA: TGTGCCAGTAGAAACAGGACCACTTATGGCTACACCTTC.

The CDR3 region has the DNA TGTGCCAGCAGCTTTAATTCGGCGGGAGGGGGCTGGAGACAGCCCCAGCATTTT. As protein: CASSFNSAGGGWRQPQHF. The chain recombines TRBV5-4 with TRBJ1-5; 7 nucleotides match TRBD1. Trimming removed 2 bases from V and 7 bases from J; junction bases left unmatched: 18. The CDR3 spans 18 residues. Germline CDR1 reads SGHNT; CDR2 reads YYREEE (reference sequence).

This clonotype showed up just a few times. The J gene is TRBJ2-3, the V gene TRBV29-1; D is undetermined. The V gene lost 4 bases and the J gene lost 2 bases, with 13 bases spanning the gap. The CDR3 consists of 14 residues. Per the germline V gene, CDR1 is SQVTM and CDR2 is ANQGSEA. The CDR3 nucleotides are TGCAGCGTTGCCCCTGGACGGAACACAGATACGCAGTATTTT. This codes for CSVAPGRNTDTQYF.

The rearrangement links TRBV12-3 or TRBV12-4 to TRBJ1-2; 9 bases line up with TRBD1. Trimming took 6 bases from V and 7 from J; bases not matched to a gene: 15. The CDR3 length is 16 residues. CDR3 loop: CASRPRTGARFTGYTF. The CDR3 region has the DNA TGTGCCAGCAGACCGAGGACAGGGGCCAGATTCACTGGCTACACCTTC.

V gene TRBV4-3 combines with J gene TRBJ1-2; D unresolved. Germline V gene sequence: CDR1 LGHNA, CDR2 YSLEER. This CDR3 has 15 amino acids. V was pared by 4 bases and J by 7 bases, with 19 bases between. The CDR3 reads CASSPSRGSPLGYTF. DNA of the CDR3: TGCGCCAGCAGCCCGAGCCGAGGGAGCCCCCTTGGCTACACCTTC.